Each of the 32 T cell receptor beta chains below was sequenced from the same sample in a study of blood T cell repertoires in COVID-19. Repertoires were generated with immunoSEQ multiplex PCR, while TCRdb's copy carries only in-frame clones and drops some. The sample includes 250,000 to 300,000 clones, around 83% of them seen just once. The specimen was peripheral blood. The receptors here all came from a man aged 18 to 35 with active or convalescent COVID-19.

The gene calls are TRBV6-5 and TRBJ2-7; 7 bases align to TRBD1. CDR1 and CDR2 (germline): MNHEY, SVGAGI. Trimming removed 7 bases from V and 7 bases from J; junction bases left unmatched: 4. CDR3 length: 11 residues. CDR3 residues: CASMAGGEQYF. The CDR3 DNA reads as TGTGCCAGCATGGCAGGGGGAGAGCAGTACTTC.

This clone was observed many times. This chain connects TRBV12-5 to TRBJ2-6, with 7 bases that match TRBD1. The CDR3 sequence is 16 residues long. Germline-derived CDR1 and CDR2 are LGHNT and FRNRAP. The V gene end was trimmed by 0 bases and the J gene end by 3 bases; junction bases not matched to a gene: 2. The CDR3 loop is CASGLVQGSGANVLTF. The CDR3 DNA is TGTGCTAGTGGTTTGGTACAGGGGAGTGGGGCCAACGTCCTGACTTTC.

The gene calls are TRBV11-1 and TRBJ1-1; possible D gene TRBD1, 5 bases. The CDR3 has 13 amino acids. From germline, CDR1 is SGHAT and CDR2 FQDESV (reference sequence). V lost 2 bases and J lost 6, with 10 bases in between. This CDR3 reads CASSLPGVPEAFF. CDR3 in DNA: TGTGCCAGCAGCTTACCGGGGGTCCCTGAAGCTTTCTTT.

The V call is TRBV27, the J call TRBJ1-5, with D uncertain. V lost 8 bases to trimming and J lost 2 bases, with 10 bases between them. This CDR3 is built from 13 residues. CDR1 is MNHEY and CDR2 is SMNVEV in the germline V gene (reference sequence). CDR3 in amino acids: CASGQDGNQPQHF. CDR3 sequence (DNA): TGTGCCAGCGGGCAGGATGGCAATCAGCCCCAGCATTTT.

On this clone itself: The conserved final phenylalanine or tryptophan is absent from the CDR3, which likely points to a read error. Because the CDR3's place on the DNA is in doubt, the DNA is left out and the CDR3 is given as listed by TCRdb. The chain has TRBV10-1 and TRBJ2-7; the table's D call of TRBD2 was not tested on the DNA. Germline V gene lookup returns CDR1 WNHNN and CDR2 SYGVQD (reference sequence). The CDR3 totals 8 residues, both ends included. CDR3 loop: CASSLLTR.

This rearrangement joins TRBV29-1 to TRBJ2-3, with 8 bases lining up with TRBD1. CDR3 size: 12 residues. CDR1 and CDR2 (germline): SQVTM, ANQGSEA. With 5 bases clipped from V and 7 bases from J, the junction kept 5 bases outside the gene matches. The CDR3 DNA reads as TGCAGCGTTTTTCAGGGGGCACATACGCAGTATTTT. Its translation is CSVFQGAHTQYF.

J is TRBJ2-2 and V is TRBV15; no reliable D call. There are 17 residues in the CDR3. V gave up 1 base and J gave up 0 bases, with 12 bases separating them. Germline V CDR1 and CDR2: LNHNV, YYDKDF (reference sequence). CDR3 protein: CATSRGYPASNTGELFF. DNA for the CDR3: TGTGCCACCAGCAGAGGTTACCCAGCGTCGAACACCGGGGAGCTGTTTTTT.

The CDR3 protein is CTSASGDYNEQFF. CDR3 coding DNA: TGTACCTCGGCAAGCGGGGACTACAATGAGCAGTTCTTC. The chain links TRBV2 to TRBJ2-1; 7 bases agree with TRBD2. The CDR3 consists of 13 residues. CDR1 is SNHLY and CDR2 is FYNNEI in the germline V gene.

In the case of this clone: Other DNA sequences in this sample translate to the same CDR3. The rearrangement links TRBV19 to TRBJ2-5; 8 bases agree with TRBD1. The CDR3 runs to 14 residues. The junction had 5 bases not matched to a gene; V was cut back by 3 bases and J by 5 bases. From germline, CDR1 is LNHDA and CDR2 SQIVND (reference sequence). The CDR3 DNA follows: TGTGCCAGTAGTATCCAGGGGGCACGGGAGACCCAGTACTTC. Translation: CASSIQGARETQYF.

The rearrangement joins TRBV6-5 to TRBJ2-5; D is ambiguous. This CDR3 is built from 15 residues. Trimming took 4 bases from V and 2 from J, leaving 14 bases between them. From germline, CDR1 is MNHEY and CDR2 SVGAGI. For the CDR3, the DNA is TGTGCCAGCAGTTCCCCTAGAGCGCAACAAGAGACCCAGTACTTC. Translation gives CASSSPRAQQETQYF.

The genes are TRBV29-1 and TRBJ2-3; 13 positions match TRBD2. In germline, CDR1 is SQVTM, CDR2 ANQGSEA. The trim removed 7 bases at V and 4 bases at J, leaving 5 bases unmatched. The CDR3 covers 14 residues. The CDR3 reads CSGTSGGPADTQYF. In DNA, the CDR3 is TGCAGCGGGACTAGCGGGGGTCCCGCAGATACGCAGTATTTT.

The chain combines TRBV12-3 or TRBV12-4 with TRBJ2-3; a possible D gene is TRBD2 (7 bases). CDR3 size: 13 residues. Trimming removed 7 bases from V and 6 bases from J, with 14 bases in between. In nucleotides, the CDR3 is TGTGCCAGCAAGGAGGGGGGGGTGGATACGCAGTATTTT. Its translation is CASKEGGVDTQYF.

CDR3 amino acids: CASSQYYRSHEQYF. The DNA for the CDR3 is TGTGCCAGCAGCCAGTACTACAGGAGCCACGAGCAGTACTTC. V usage is TRBV3-1 (or the pseudogene TRBV3-2) and J usage is TRBJ2-7; a possible D gene is TRBD1 (5 bases). The CDR3 length is 14 residues. Trimming stripped 3 bases from V and 5 bases from J, with 14 bases between. From germline, CDR1 is LGHDT and CDR2 YNNKEL (reference sequence).

This clone has a single count. The chain has TRBV5-1 and TRBJ2-5; 8 bases are a match to TRBD2. The CDR3 is made up of 18 amino acids. The V segment lost 4 bases and the J segment 2 bases; nucleotides outside the gene matches: 16. CDR1 and CDR2 (germline): SGHRS, YFSETQ. The CDR3 region is CASSRILAGSMVQETQYF. The CDR3 DNA follows: TGCGCCAGCAGCCGAATATTAGCGGGATCGATGGTACAAGAGACCCAGTACTTC.

This clone was counted a single time. This chain links TRBV18 with TRBJ2-3; 13 nucleotides match TRBD2. The CDR3 runs to 15 residues. Losses at the gene ends were 4 bases for V and 4 bases for J; bases not matched to a gene: 2. CDR1 is KGHSH and CDR2 is LQKENI in the germline V gene. CDR3 DNA sequence: TGTGCCAGCTCACTCGGACTAGCGGGAGCAGATACGCAGTATTTT. Amino acid sequence: CASSLGLAGADTQYF.

The chain combines TRBV28 with TRBJ1-4; 9 bases are shared with TRBD1. The CDR3 spans 15 residues. CDR1 and CDR2 from the germline V gene are MDHEN and SYDVKM. Trimming at V came to 5 bases and at J to 9 bases, leaving 10 bases not matched to a gene. The CDR3 spells CASSRLGQGDKKLFF. Written as DNA, the CDR3 is TGTGCCAGCAGTAGACTGGGACAGGGAGATAAAAAACTGTTTTTT.

V and J are TRBV12-3 or TRBV12-4 and TRBJ2-6; D call uncertain. The CDR3 sequence is 13 residues long. V lost 7 bases and J 4 bases, leaving 8 bases between the germline ends. CDR3 protein: CASIKAGANVLTF. The CDR3 bases are TGTGCCAGCATAAAAGCGGGGGCCAACGTCCTGACTTTC.

The V call is TRBV27, the J call TRBJ2-6, with D possibly TRBD2 on 6 matching bases. Per the germline V gene, CDR1 is MNHEY and CDR2 is SMNVEV (reference sequence). V was pared by 6 bases and J by 4 bases, with 16 bases between. The CDR3 length is 16 residues. CDR3 DNA: TGTGCCAGCAGCCCATGGCCGGGAGCAGGGGCCAACGTCCTGACTTTC. This codes for CASSPWPGAGANVLTF. The full variable domain, rest sourced from reference TRBV27 and TRBJ2-6, is EAQVTQNPRYLITVTGKKLTVTCSQNMNHEYMSWYRQDPGLGLRQIYYSMNVEVTDKGDVPEGYKVSRKEKRNFPLILESPSPNQTSLYFCASSPWPGAGANVLTFGAGSRLTVL.

The V call is TRBV19, the J call TRBJ1-3; no definite D call. Per germline, CDR1 LNHDA and CDR2 SQIVND (reference sequence). V lost 5 bases, J lost 0 bases, and 11 bases lay in between. This CDR3 spans 15 amino acids. The CDR3 region has the DNA TGTGCCAGTAGTCAAAGGCGGAACTCTGGAAACACCATATATTTT. Its protein is CASSQRRNSGNTIYF.

The chain uses TRBV7-3 and TRBJ2-5; TRBD2 aligns across 8 bases. The J segment lost 7 bases and the V segment lost 4 bases, leaving 5 bases of the junction unmatched. The germline V gene encodes CDR1 SGHTA and CDR2 FQGTGA. This CDR3 is 13 amino acids long. The CDR3 protein is CASSSSGGGTQYF. The CDR3, as DNA: TGTGCCAGCAGCTCAAGCGGGGGTGGGACCCAGTACTTC.

CDR3 in amino acids: CASSVGAGGSTDTQYF. In DNA, the CDR3 is TGTGCCAGCAGCGTAGGGGCGGGAGGGAGCACAGATACGCAGTATTTT. The chain recombines TRBV9 with TRBJ2-3, with 9 bases identical to TRBD2. CDR3 size: 16 residues. V lost 0 bases to trimming and J lost 0 bases; unmatched junction nucleotides: 2. Germline CDR1 is SGDLS and CDR2 is YYNGEE.

The J gene is TRBJ2-5, the V gene TRBV18; D may be TRBD2 (5 bases). Trimming removed 5 bases at V and 1 base at J, with 5 bases between. Germline CDR1 KGHSH, CDR2 LQKENI. This CDR3 has 12 residues. CDR3 nucleotide sequence: TGTGCCAGCTCAGAGGGCCAAGAGACCCAGTACTTC. It codes for CASSEGQETQYF.

The chain carries TRBV7-9 and TRBJ1-6; possible D gene TRBD1, 6 bases. In germline, CDR1 is SEHNR, CDR2 FQNEAQ (reference sequence). The CDR3 is made up of 15 amino acids. V lost 5 bases, J lost 8 bases, and 16 bases lay in between. The CDR3 spells CASSPPGGGYSPLHF. CDR3 bases: TGTGCCAGCAGCCCCCCGGGGGGGGGCTATTCACCCCTCCACTTT.

The chain couples TRBV3-1 (or the pseudogene TRBV3-2) to TRBJ1-4; D remains unclear. The germline V gene encodes CDR1 LGHDT and CDR2 YNNKEL (reference sequence). The CDR3 length is 16 residues. V lost 3 bases, J lost 8 bases, and 19 bases lay in between. CDR3 in amino acids: CASSHELGLSGEKLFF. The CDR3 DNA reads TGTGCCAGCAGCCACGAATTAGGCCTGTCGGGGGAAAAACTGTTTTTT.

This rearrangement joins TRBV24-1 to TRBJ2-1; D may be TRBD1 (5 bases). The V gene lost 6 bases and the J gene lost 7 bases, with 18 bases spanning the gap. The CDR3 consists of 15 residues. Germline-derived CDR1 and CDR2 are KGHDR and SFDVKD. The DNA of the CDR3 is TGTGCCACCAGTTCTTCAGGGTCCATTGTAAATGAGCAGTTCTTC. It is translated as CATSSSGSIVNEQFF.

This rearrangement joins TRBV29-1 to TRBJ1-5; the match to TRBD1 covers 9 bases. Germline lookup yields CDR1 SQVTM and CDR2 ANQGSEA. The V segment lost 4 bases and the J segment 9 bases; nucleotides outside the gene matches: 13. The CDR3 runs to 15 residues. CDR3 nucleotides: TGCAGCGTTGGGTTAAGCCGGGACAGGGCTCTGCCCCAGCATTTT. Translation: CSVGLSRDRALPQHF.

The genes are TRBV9 and TRBJ1-1, with TRBD1 identical over 7 bases. This CDR3 contains 14 residues. After removal of 3 bases from V and 2 bases from J, the junction contained 4 bases not matched to a gene. Germline values: CDR1 SGDLS, CDR2 YYNGEE. The CDR3 nucleotides are TGTGCCAGCAGCGCCACAGGGGCTAACACTGAAGCTTTCTTT. Amino acid sequence: CASSATGANTEAFF.

V is TRBV6-2 or TRBV6-3 and J is TRBJ1-1; D not resolved. Trimming removed 5 bases at V and 0 bases at J, with 13 bases between. Germline-derived CDR1 and CDR2 are MNHEY and SVGEGT. CDR3 length equals 15 residues. The CDR3 loop is CASSRGLGMNTEAFF. CDR3 DNA: TGTGCCAGCAGTCGAGGACTGGGAATGAACACTGAAGCTTTCTTT.

DNA of the CDR3: TGTGCCAGTAGTTCGGGGACAGCAAACTATGGCTACACCTTC. Translated, it gives CASSSGTANYGYTF. V gene TRBV19 combines with J gene TRBJ1-2, with 7 bases that match TRBD1. V dropped 5 bases and J dropped 2; count of bases not matched to a gene: 5. Per germline, CDR1 LNHDA and CDR2 SQIVND (reference sequence). The CDR3 loop spans 14 amino acids.

In nucleotides, the CDR3 is TGCGCCAGCAGCCCGGGATGGACAGGGGAGGCAGATACGCAGTATTTT. It encodes CASSPGWTGEADTQYF. This chain uses TRBV4-1 with TRBJ2-3; 9 nucleotides match TRBD1. From germline, CDR1 is MGHRA and CDR2 YSYEKL. This CDR3 contains 16 residues. Trimming removed 4 bases from V and 4 bases from J; junction bases left unmatched: 9.

This clone was seen once. The rearrangement uses TRBV3-1 (or the pseudogene TRBV3-2) and TRBJ1-2, with D maybe TRBD1 (5 bases). CDR3 length: 11 amino acids. Germline values: CDR1 LGHDT, CDR2 YNNKEL (reference sequence). The ends were cut back, 6 bases at V and 5 bases at J, with 7 bases in the middle. DNA for the CDR3: TGTGCCAGCAGGGGGCTTTATGGCTACACCTTC. This codes for CASRGLYGYTF.

The rearrangement links TRBV13 to TRBJ1-2, with TRBD1 identical over 8 bases. V dropped 3 bases and J dropped 2; count of bases not matched to a gene: 11. The CDR3 covers 17 residues. In germline, CDR1 is PRHDT, CDR2 FYEKMQ (reference sequence). This chain's CDR3 is CASSLVDRTGLNYGYTF. CDR3 DNA: TGTGCCAGCAGCTTGGTTGACCGGACAGGGTTGAACTATGGCTACACCTTC.